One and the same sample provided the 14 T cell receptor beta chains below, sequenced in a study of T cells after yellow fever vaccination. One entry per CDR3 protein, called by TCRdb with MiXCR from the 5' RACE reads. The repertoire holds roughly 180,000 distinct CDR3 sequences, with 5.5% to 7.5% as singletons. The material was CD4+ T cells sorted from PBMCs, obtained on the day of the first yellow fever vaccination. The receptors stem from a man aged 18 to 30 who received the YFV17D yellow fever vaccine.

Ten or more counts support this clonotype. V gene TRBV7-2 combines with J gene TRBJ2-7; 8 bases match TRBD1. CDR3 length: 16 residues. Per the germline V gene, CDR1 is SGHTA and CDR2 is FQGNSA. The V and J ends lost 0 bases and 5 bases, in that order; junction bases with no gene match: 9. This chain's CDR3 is CASSLAQTGVLNEQYF. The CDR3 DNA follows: TGTGCCAGCAGCTTAGCGCAGACAGGGGTTCTCAACGAGCAGTACTTC.

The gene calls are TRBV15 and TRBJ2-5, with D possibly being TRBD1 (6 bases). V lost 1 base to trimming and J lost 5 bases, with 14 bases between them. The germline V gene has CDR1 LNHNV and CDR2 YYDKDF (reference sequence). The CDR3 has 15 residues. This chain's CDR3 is CATSRGQGTQETQYF. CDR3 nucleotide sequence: TGTGCCACCAGCAGAGGGCAGGGGACACAGGAGACCCAGTACTTC.

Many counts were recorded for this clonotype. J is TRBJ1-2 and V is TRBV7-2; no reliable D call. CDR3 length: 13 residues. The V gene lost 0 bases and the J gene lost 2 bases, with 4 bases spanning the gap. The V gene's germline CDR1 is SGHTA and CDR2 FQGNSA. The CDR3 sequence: CASSLARNYGYTF. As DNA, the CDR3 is TGTGCCAGCAGCTTAGCCAGGAACTATGGCTACACCTTC.

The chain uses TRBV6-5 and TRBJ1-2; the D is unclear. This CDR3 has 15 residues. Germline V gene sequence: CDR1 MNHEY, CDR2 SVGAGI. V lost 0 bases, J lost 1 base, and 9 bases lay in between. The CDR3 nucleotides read TGTGCCAGCAGTTACTCGATAAATTTTAACTATGGCTACACCTTC. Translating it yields CASSYSINFNYGYTF.

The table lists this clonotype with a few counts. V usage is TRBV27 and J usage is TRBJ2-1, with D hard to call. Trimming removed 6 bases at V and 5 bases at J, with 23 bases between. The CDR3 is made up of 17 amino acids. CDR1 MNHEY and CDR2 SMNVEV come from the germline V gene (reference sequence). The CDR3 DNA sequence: TGTGCCAGCAGCCCCGTTCTACGGTATCAGTATAACAATGAGCAGTTCTTC. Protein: CASSPVLRYQYNNEQFF.

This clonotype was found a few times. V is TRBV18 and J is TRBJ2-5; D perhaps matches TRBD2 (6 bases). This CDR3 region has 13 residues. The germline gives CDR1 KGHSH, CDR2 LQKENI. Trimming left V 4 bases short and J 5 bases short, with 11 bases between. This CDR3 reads CASSRGVRETQYF. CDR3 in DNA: TGTGCCAGCTCACGCGGGGTTCGGGAGACCCAGTACTTC.

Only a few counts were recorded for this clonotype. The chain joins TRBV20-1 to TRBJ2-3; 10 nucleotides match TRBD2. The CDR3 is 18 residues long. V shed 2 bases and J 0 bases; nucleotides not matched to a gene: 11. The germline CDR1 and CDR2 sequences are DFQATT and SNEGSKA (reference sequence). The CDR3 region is CSARRKRGGLPSTDTQYF. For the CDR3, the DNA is TGCAGTGCTAGAAGGAAGCGGGGGGGATTACCTAGCACAGATACGCAGTATTTT.

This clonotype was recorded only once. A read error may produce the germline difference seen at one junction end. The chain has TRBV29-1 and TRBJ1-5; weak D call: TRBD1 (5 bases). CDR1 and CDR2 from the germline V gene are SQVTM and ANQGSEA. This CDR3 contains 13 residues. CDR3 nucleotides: TGCAGCGTTGGCGGGGACGGCAATCAGCCCCAGAATTTT. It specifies CSVGGDGNQPQNF.

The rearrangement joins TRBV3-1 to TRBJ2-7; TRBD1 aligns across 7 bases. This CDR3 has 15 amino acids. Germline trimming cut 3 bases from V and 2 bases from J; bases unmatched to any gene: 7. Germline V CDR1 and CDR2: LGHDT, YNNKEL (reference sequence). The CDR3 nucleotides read TGTGCCAGCAGCCATCTCAGGGGGACCACCTACGAGCAGTACTTC. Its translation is CASSHLRGTTYEQYF.

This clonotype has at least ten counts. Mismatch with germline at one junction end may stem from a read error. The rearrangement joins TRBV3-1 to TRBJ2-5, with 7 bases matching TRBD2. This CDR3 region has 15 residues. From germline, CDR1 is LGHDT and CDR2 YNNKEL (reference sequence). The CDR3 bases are TGTGCCAGCAGTCAAGCGGGGCTTAATCAAGAGACCCAGTACTTC. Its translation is CASSQAGLNQETQYF.

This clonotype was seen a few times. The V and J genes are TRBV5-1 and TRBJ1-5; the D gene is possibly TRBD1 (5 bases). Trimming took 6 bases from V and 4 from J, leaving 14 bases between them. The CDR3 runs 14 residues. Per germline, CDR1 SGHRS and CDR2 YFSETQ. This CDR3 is CASTQEPGNQPQHF. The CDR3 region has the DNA TGCGCCAGCACCCAGGAGCCAGGGAATCAGCCCCAGCATTTT.

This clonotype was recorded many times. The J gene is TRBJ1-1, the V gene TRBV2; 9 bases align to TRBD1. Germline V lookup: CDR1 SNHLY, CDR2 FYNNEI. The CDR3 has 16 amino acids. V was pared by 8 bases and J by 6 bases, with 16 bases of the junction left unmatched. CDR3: CASRGAPGQGNPEAFF. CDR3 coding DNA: TGTGCCAGCCGTGGGGCCCCGGGACAGGGAAACCCTGAAGCTTTCTTT. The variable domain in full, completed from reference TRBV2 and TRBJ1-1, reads EPEVTQTPSHQVTQMGQEVILRCVPISNHLYFYWYRQILGQKVEFLVSFYNNEISEKSEIFDDQFSVERPDGSNFTLKIRSTKLEDSAMYFCASRGAPGQGNPEAFFGQGTRLTVV.

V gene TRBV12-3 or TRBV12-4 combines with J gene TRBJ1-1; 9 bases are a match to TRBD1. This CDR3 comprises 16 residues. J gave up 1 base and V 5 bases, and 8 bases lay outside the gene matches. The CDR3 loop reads CASSTHRGQGNTEAFF. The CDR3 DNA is TGTGCCAGCAGTACACACAGGGGGCAGGGGAACACTGAAGCTTTCTTT.

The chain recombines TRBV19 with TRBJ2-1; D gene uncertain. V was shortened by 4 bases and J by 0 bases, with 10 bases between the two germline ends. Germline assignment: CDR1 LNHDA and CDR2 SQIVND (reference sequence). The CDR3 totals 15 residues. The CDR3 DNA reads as TGTGCCAGTAGTAAAGACACAAGCTCCTACAATGAGCAGTTCTTC. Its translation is CASSKDTSSYNEQFF.